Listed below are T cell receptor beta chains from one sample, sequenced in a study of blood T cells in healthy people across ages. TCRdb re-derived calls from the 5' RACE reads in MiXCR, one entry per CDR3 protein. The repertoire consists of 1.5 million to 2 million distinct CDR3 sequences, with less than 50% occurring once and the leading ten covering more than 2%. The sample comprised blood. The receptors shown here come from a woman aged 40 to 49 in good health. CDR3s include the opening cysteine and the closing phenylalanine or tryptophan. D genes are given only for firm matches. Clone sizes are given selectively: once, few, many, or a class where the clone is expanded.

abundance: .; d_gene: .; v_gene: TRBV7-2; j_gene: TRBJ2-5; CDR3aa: CASSRGMIAETQYF; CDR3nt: TGTGCCAGCAGCCGGGGGATGATTGCAGAGACCCAGTACTTC
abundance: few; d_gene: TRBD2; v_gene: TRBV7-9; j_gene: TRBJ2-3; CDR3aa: CASSLEALAGGATDTQYF; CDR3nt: TGTGCCAGCAGCTTAGAGGCACTAGCGGGGGGCGCCACAGATACGCAGTATTTT
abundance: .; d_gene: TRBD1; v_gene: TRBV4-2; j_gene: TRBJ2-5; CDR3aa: CASSQVGSDRGGETQYF; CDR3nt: TGTGCCAGCAGCCAAGTGGGGAGCGACAGGGGTGGAGAGACCCAGTACTTC
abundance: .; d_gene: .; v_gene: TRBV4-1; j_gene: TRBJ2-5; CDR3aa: CASSQDMRTSQYF; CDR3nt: TGCGCCAGCAGCCAAGATATGCGAACCTCCCAGTACTTC
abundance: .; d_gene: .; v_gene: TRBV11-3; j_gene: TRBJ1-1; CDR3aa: CASSPSGEGRNTEAFF; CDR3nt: TGTGCCAGCAGCCCTAGCGGGGAGGGGAGAAACACTGAAGCTTTCTTT
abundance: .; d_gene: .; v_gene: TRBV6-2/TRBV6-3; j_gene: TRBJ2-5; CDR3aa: CASSYYVETQYF; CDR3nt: TGTGCCAGCAGTTACTATGTGGAGACCCAGTACTTC
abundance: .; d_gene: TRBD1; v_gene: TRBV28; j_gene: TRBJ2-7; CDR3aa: CASSSPTGQASYEQYF; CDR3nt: TGTGCCAGCAGCTCACCGACGGGACAGGCCTCCTACGAGCAGTACTTC
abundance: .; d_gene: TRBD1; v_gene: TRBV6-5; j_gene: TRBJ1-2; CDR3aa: CASGGQGAEGYTF; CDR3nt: TGTGCCAGCGGGGGACAGGGGGCGGAAGGCTACACCTTC
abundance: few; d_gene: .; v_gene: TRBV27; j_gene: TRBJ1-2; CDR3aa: CASRGMLYGYTF; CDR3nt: TGTGCCAGCAGGGGCATGCTCTATGGCTACACCTTC
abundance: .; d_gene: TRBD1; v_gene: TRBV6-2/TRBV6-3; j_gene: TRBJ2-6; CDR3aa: CASSTGTGSAGANVLTF; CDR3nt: TGTGCCAGCAGTACTGGGACAGGGTCTGCCGGGGCCAACGTCCTGACTTTC
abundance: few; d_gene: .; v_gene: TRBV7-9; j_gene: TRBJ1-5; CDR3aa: CASSRTGERNQPQHF; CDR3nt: TGTGCCAGCAGCCGTACAGGAGAGCGCAATCAGCCCCAGCATTTT
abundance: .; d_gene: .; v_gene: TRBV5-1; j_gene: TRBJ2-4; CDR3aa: CASSPTRPAAKNIQYF; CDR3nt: TGCGCCAGCAGCCCGACGAGGCCCGCAGCGAAAAACATTCAGTACTTC
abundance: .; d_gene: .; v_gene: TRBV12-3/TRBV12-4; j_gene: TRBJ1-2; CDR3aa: CASSLRSPSYGYTF; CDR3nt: TGTGCCAGCAGTCTACGAAGCCCTTCCTATGGCTACACCTTC
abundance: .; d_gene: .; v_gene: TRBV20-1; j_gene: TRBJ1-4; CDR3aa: CSASRGGATNEKLFF; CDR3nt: TGCAGTGCATCCCGGGGTGGTGCAACTAATGAAAAACTGTTTTTT
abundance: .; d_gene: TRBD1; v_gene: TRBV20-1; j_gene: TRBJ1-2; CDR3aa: CSASGTGSGGYTF; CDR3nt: TGCAGTGCTTCCGGGACAGGGTCCGGTGGCTACACCTTC
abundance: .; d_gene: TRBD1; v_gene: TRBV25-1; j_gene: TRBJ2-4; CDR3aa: CASSTGTGSIGEQYF; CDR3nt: TGTGCCAGCAGCACCGGGACAGGGTCGATCGGTGAGCAGTACTTC
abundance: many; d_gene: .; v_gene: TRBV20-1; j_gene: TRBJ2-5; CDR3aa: CSAPSVGQETQYF; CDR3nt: TGCAGTGCCCCTTCCGTTGGCCAAGAGACCCAGTACTTC
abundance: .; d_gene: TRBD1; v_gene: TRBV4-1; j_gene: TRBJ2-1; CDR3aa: CASSQDPSEGAKTYNEQFF; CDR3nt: TGCGCCAGCAGCCAAGACCCGTCCGAGGGGGCTAAAACCTACAATGAGCAGTTCTTC
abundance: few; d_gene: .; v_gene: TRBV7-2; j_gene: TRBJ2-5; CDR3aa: CASSLVARGGQETQYF; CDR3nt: TGTGCCAGCAGCTTAGTTGCCAGGGGAGGCCAAGAGACCCAGTACTTC
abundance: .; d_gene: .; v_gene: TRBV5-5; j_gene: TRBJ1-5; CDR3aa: CASSPIGRVWEKRQPQHF; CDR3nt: TGTGCCAGCAGCCCTATCGGGCGGGTGTGGGAAAAAAGGCAGCCCCAGCATTTT
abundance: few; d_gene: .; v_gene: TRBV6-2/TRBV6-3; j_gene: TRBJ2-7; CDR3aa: CASSYSGYNNEQYF; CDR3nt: TGTGCCAGCAGTTACAGCGGGTATAATAACGAGCAGTACTTC
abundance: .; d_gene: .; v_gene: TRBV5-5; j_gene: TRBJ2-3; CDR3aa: CASSFRQATDTQYF; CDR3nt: TGTGCCAGCAGTTTCCGACAAGCCACAGATACGCAGTATTTT
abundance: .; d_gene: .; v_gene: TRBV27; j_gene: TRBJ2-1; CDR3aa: CASRPPEERQFF; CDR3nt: TGTGCCAGCAGACCCCCCGAGGAGCGGCAGTTCTTC
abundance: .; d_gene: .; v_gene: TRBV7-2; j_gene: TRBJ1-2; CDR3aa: CASSLDRQGRSYGYTF; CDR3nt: TGTGCCAGCAGCTTAGATCGGCAGGGTAGGAGCTATGGCTACACCTTC
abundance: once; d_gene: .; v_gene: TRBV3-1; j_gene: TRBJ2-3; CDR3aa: CASSQDAGFGTETQYF; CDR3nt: TGTGCCAGCAGCCAAGATGCGGGGTTCGGCACAGAGACGCAGTATTTT
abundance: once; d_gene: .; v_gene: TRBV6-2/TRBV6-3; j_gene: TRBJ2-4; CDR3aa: CASTLRGIAKNIQYF; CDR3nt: TGTGCCAGCACCCTCCGGGGTATAGCCAAAAACATTCAGTACTTC
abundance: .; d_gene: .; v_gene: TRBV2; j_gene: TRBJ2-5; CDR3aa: CASSEVGQQETQYF; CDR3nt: TGTGCCAGCAGTGAAGTCGGACAGCAAGAGACCCAGTACTTC
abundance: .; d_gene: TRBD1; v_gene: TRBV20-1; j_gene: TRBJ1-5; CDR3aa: CSAQQGAGSNQPQHF; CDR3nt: TGCAGTGCGCAACAGGGGGCAGGAAGCAATCAGCCCCAGCATTTT
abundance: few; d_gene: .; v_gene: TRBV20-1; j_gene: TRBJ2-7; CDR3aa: CSARVGIPPYEQYF; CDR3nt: TGCAGTGCTAGAGTCGGGATTCCTCCCTACGAGCAGTACTTC
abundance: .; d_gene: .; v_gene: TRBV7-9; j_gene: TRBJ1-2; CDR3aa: CASSSEGFRRRGYTF; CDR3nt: TGTGCCAGCAGCTCTGAGGGCTTTAGGCGGCGTGGCTACACCTTC
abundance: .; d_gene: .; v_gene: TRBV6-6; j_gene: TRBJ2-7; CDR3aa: CASSYYSRLTYEQYF; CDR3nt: TGTGCCAGCAGTTACTATTCCAGGCTGACCTACGAGCAGTACTTC
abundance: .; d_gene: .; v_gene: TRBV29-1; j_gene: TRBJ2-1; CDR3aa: CSVLEGQRYNEQFF; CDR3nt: TGCAGCGTTCTCGAAGGACAGCGATACAATGAGCAGTTCTTC
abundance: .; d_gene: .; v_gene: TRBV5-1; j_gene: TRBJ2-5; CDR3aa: CASSTSGTAQETQYF; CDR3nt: TGCGCCAGCAGCACCTCCGGGACGGCTCAAGAGACCCAGTACTTC
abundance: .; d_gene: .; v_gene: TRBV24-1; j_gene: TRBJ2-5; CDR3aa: CATSRDSYQETQYF; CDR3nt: TGTGCCACCAGTCGGGACTCGTACCAAGAGACCCAGTACTTC
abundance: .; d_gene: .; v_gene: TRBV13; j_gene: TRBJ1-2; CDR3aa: CASSDGTTYGYTF; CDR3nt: TGTGCCAGCAGCGACGGGACGACCTATGGCTACACCTTC
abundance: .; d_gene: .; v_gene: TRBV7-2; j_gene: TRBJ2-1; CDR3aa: CASSSTLEQFF; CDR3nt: TGTGCCAGCAGCTCAACTCTTGAGCAGTTCTTC
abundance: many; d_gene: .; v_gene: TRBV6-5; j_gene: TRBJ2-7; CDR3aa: CASSPTGIYEQYF; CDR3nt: TGTGCCAGCAGTCCCACAGGAATCTACGAGCAGTACTTC
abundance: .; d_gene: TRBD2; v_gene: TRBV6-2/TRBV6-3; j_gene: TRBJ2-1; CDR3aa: CASSYRLAGDNNEQFF; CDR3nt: TGTGCCAGCAGTTACCGGCTAGCGGGGGATAACAACGAGCAGTTCTTC
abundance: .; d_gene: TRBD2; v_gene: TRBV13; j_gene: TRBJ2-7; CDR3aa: CASSRRQGLAGYEQYF; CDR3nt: TGTGCCAGCAGCCGACGCCAGGGACTAGCGGGGTATGAGCAGTACTTC
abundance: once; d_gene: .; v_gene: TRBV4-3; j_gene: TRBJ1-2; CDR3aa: CASSQGAAVGYTF; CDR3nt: TGCGCCAGCAGCCAAGGGGCCGCCGTGGGCTACACCTTC
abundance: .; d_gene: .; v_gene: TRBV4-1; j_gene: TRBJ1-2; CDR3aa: CASSQADNYGYTF; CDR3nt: TGCGCCAGCAGCCAAGCAGATAACTATGGCTACACCTTC
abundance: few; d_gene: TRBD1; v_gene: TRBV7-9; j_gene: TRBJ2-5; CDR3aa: CASSPQPGQGLGETQYF; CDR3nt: TGTGCCAGCAGCCCGCAGCCGGGACAGGGCCTTGGGGAGACCCAGTACTTC
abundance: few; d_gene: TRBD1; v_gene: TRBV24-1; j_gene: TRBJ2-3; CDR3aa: CASKGQGPDTQYF; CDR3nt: TGTGCCTCCAAAGGACAGGGCCCAGATACGCAGTATTTT
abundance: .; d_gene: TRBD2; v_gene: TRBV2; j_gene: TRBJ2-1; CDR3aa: CASRALAGDADEQFF; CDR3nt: TGTGCCAGCAGGGCACTAGCGGGGGACGCTGATGAGCAGTTCTTC
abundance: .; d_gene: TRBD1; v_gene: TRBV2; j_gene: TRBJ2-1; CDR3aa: CARITGGVYNEQFF; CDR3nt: TGTGCCAGGATCACAGGGGGAGTGTACAATGAGCAGTTCTTC
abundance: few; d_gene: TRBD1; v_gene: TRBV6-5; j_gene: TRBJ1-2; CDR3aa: CASSTRTGGNYGYTF; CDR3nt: TGTGCCAGCAGTACGAGGACAGGGGGTAACTATGGCTACACCTTC
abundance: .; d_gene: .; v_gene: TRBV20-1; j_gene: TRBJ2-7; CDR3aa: CSARDGGIYNEQYF; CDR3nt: TGCAGTGCTAGAGATGGGGGAATTTACAATGAGCAGTACTTC
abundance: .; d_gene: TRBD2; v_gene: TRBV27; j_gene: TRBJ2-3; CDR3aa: CASSNSREGDTQYF; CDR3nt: TGTGCCAGCAGCAACTCGAGGGAGGGAGATACGCAGTATTTT
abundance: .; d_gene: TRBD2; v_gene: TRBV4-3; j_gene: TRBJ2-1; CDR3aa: CASSQDFSERGGYNEQFF; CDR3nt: TGCGCCAGCAGCCAAGATTTTTCGGAGCGGGGGGGTTACAATGAGCAGTTCTTC
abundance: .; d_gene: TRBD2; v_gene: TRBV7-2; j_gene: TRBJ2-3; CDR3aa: CASSSLAGGMDTQYF; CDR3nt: TGTGCCAGCAGCTCACTAGCGGGGGGAATGGATACGCAGTATTTT
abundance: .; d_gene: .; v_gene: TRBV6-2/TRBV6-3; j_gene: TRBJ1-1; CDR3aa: CASSYPATGSNTEAFF; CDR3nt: TGTGCCAGCAGTTATCCCGCGACAGGATCAAACACTGAAGCTTTCTTT
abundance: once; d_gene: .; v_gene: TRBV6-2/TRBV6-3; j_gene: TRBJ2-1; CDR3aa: CAVREIGYNEQFF; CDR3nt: TGTGCCGTCAGGGAGATAGGTTACAATGAGCAGTTCTTC
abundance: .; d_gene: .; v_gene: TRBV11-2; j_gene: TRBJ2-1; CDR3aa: CASNDEAETEQFF; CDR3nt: TGTGCCAGCAACGACGAAGCGGAAACTGAGCAGTTCTTC
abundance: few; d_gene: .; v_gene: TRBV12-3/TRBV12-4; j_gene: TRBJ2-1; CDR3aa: CASNLQGPEQFF; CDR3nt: TGTGCCAGCAACCTACAGGGTCCTGAGCAGTTCTTC
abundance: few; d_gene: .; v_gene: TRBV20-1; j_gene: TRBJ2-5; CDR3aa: CSASTRETQETQYF; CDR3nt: TGCAGTGCTAGTACACGGGAAACCCAAGAGACCCAGTACTTC
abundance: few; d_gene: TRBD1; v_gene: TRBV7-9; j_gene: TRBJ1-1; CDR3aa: CASSLATGGPSEAFF; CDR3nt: TGTGCCAGCAGCTTAGCGACAGGGGGGCCTTCTGAAGCTTTCTTT
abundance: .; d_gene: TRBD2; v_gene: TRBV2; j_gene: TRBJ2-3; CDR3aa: CASSEGLAGFTDTQYF; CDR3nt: TGTGCCAGCAGTGAAGGGCTAGCGGGGTTCACAGATACGCAGTATTTT
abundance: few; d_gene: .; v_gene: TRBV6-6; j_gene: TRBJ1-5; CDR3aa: CASGLQPQHF; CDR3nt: TGTGCTTCGGGGCTTCAGCCCCAGCATTTT
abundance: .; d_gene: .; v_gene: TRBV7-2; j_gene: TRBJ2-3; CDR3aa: CASSLGRAGADTQYF; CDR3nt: TGTGCCAGCAGCTTAGGGCGAGCGGGTGCAGATACGCAGTATTTT
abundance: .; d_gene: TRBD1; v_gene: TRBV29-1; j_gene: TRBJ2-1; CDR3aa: CSVADDRGHNEQFF; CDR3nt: TGCAGCGTTGCTGATGACAGGGGACACAATGAGCAGTTCTTC